Each of the 12 T cell receptor beta chains below was sequenced from the same sample in a study of blood T cell repertoires in COVID-19. The data were produced by immunoSEQ multiplex PCR, yet TCRdb's version contains in-frame clones alone and is incomplete. This table has some 140,000 clones, just under 85% appearing once. Sequences were obtained from peripheral blood. The receptor set was obtained from a woman aged 55 to 70 with acute or convalescent COVID-19.

The J gene is TRBJ2-3, the V gene TRBV5-4, with 8 nucleotides matching TRBD2. Germline loops: CDR1 SGHNT, CDR2 YYREEE (reference sequence). V was clipped by 4 bases and J by 2 bases; unmatched bases: 6. The CDR3 has 15 amino acids. CDR3 residues: CASSAGGDTTDTQYF. Here the CDR3 DNA reads TGTGCCAGCAGCGCCGGGGGGGACACCACAGATACGCAGTATTTT.

The rearrangement joins TRBV6-5 to TRBJ1-2; maybe TRBD1 (5 bases). The CDR3 consists of 14 residues. Trimming removed 5 bases at V and 4 bases at J, with 14 bases between. Per germline, CDR1 MNHEY and CDR2 SVGAGI. CDR3 protein: CASSPSRGVYGYTF. The CDR3 nucleotides are TGTGCCAGCAGTCCTTCCCGGGGGGTCTATGGCTACACCTTC.

The gene calls are TRBV10-1 and TRBJ2-5; the D gene is possibly TRBD2 (6 bases). The CDR3 consists of 14 residues. CDR1 is WNHNN, CDR2 SYGVQD, per germline (reference sequence). The V end lost 0 bases, the J end lost 2 bases, and 7 bases lay between the germline ends. As DNA, the CDR3 is TGCGCCAGCAGTGAGTCGGGGGGACAAGAGACCCAGTACTTC. Amino acid sequence: CASSESGGQETQYF.

On this clone: Other DNA sequences from this sample encode an identical CDR3 as well. The J gene is TRBJ2-1, the V gene TRBV12-3 or TRBV12-4, with TRBD1 as a possible D gene (6 bases). Trimming removed 6 bases from V and 7 bases from J, with 10 bases in between. The CDR3 consists of 12 residues. DNA of the CDR3: TGTGCCAGCAGCCCTCAGGGGAATGAGCAGTTCTTC. It translates to CASSPQGNEQFF.

This chain uses TRBV28 with TRBJ1-2, with a possible D match to TRBD1 (5 bases). Germline CDR1 MDHEN, CDR2 SYDVKM. The length of the CDR3 is 13 residues. V lost 2 bases and J 3 bases, leaving 7 bases between the germline ends. DNA for the CDR3: TGTGCCAGCAGTTTAGGCAGGGACTATGGCTACACCTTC. Translating it yields CASSLGRDYGYTF.

Only a few counts were recorded for this clone. The chain carries TRBV5-1 and TRBJ2-7, with D perhaps TRBD1 (6 bases). Germline CDR1 SGHRS, CDR2 YFSETQ. Trimming shortened V by 4 bases and J by 5 bases, and 16 bases separated the two germline ends. The CDR3 consists of 14 residues. This chain's CDR3 is CASSEYRVWDEQYF. The CDR3 DNA is TGCGCCAGCAGCGAATACAGGGTGTGGGACGAGCAGTACTTC. Complete variable domain (other parts from reference TRBV5-1 and TRBJ2-7): KAGVTQTPRYLIKTRGQQVTLSCSPISGHRSVSWYQQTPGQGLQFLFEYFSETQRNKGNFPGRFSGRQFSNSRSEMNVSTLELGDSALYLCASSEYRVWDEQYFGPGTRLTVT.

V gene TRBV30 combines with J gene TRBJ2-1; D gene uncertain. CDR3 size: 14 residues. Trimming cost V 7 bases and J 0 bases, with 13 bases left between them. Germline assignment: CDR1 GTSNPN and CDR2 SVGIG (reference sequence). This CDR3 is CASSTGNSYNEQFF. The DNA for the CDR3 is TGTGCCTCCTCGACGGGTAACTCCTACAATGAGCAGTTCTTC.

For the CDR3, the DNA is TGTGCCAGCAGTTTCGGACAGGGGGATGGCTACACCTTC. This translates into CASSFGQGDGYTF. The chain has TRBV12-3 or TRBV12-4 and TRBJ1-2, with TRBD1 matching over 10 bases. V lost 3 bases and J lost 6; bases outside the gene matches: 1. The CDR3 has 13 residues.

The chain joins TRBV4-1 to TRBJ2-7, with a possible D match to TRBD2 (5 bases). The CDR3 totals 12 residues. Per the germline V gene, CDR1 is MGHRA and CDR2 is YSYEKL. V gave up 0 bases and J gave up 9 bases, with 9 bases separating them. CDR3 bases: TGCGCCAGCAGCCAAGAATCGGGGTGGCAGTACTTC. Protein: CASSQESGWQYF.

The chain is built from TRBV3-1 (or the pseudogene TRBV3-2) and TRBJ1-5; no definite D call. The germline CDR1 and CDR2 sequences are LGHDT and YNNKEL (reference sequence). CDR3 length: 13 amino acids. The V and J ends lost 5 bases and 10 bases respectively, with 15 bases between them. Here the CDR3 DNA reads TGTGCCAGCAGCACGGCGGCGGAGATCCCCCAGCATTTT. Protein: CASSTAAEIPQHF.

The V gene is TRBV9, the J gene TRBJ2-3, with D possibly being TRBD2 (6 bases). Germline values: CDR1 SGDLS, CDR2 YYNGEE. The CDR3 spans 15 residues. V was cut by 3 bases and J by 0 bases, with 11 bases left in between. CDR3 sequence: CASSARDSSTDTQYF. CDR3 bases: TGTGCCAGCAGCGCACGGGACTCTAGCACAGATACGCAGTATTTT.

The chain combines TRBV18 with TRBJ1-1; D gene ambiguous. CDR1 and CDR2 from the germline V gene are KGHSH and LQKENI. The CDR3 loop spans 15 amino acids. V lost 3 bases to trimming and J lost 2 bases, with 13 bases between them. The DNA of the CDR3 is TGTGCCAGCTCACCCCTCACGGGGATCAACACTGAAGCTTTCTTT. Amino acids: CASSPLTGINTEAFF.